The source of this T cell receptor beta chain is a study of cytomegalovirus exposure and HLA in healthy donors. Across the study: HLA-typed donors were the source of about 85 million unique TCRs, which an early data release held. Of the donors genotyped, several hundred in all, about 76% fell in the Caucasian-associated ancestry cluster.

This clone was detected a few times. The CDR3 runs to 13 residues. Trimming cost V 7 bases and J 6 bases; bases outside gene matches: 9. The germline CDR1 and CDR2 sequences are SNHLY and FYNNEI. Vbeta (60) and Jbeta (13) primers were used in the PCR. This table comes from immunoSEQ multiplex PCR, and its TCRdb copy is limited to in-frame clones, with some not included. The data contain approximately 160,000 clones, over 75% of them singletons. Source material: PBMCs. V gene TRBV2 combines with J gene TRBJ2-7, with 7 bases that match TRBD2. The clonotype was recovered from a man between 25 and 39 years old in good health and CMV-seropositive. For the CDR3, the DNA is TGTGCCAGCACCCTAGCGGAGACCTCCGAGCAGTACTTC. It is translated as CASTLAETSEQYF.